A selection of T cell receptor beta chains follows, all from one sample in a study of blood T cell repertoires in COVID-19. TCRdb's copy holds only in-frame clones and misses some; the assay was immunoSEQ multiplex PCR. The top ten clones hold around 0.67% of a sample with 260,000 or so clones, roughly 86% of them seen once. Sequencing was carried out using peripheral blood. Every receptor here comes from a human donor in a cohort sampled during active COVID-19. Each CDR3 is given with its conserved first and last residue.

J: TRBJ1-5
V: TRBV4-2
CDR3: CASSLYSYSNQPQHF

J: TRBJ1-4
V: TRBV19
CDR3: CASSIDRQGDEKLFF

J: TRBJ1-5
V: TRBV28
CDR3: CASLDRVPQNSQPQHF

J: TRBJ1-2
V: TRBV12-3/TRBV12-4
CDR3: CATGQGDYGYTF

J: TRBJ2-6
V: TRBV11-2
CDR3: CASQTGIFGANVLTF

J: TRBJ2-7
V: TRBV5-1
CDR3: CASSPRLASTHEQYF

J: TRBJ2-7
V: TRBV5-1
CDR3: CASSLAVASGSYEQYF

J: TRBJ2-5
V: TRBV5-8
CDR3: CASSLVGGDLEGKETQYF

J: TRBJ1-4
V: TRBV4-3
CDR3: CASSADRINEKLFF

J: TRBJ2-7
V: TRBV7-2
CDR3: CASSATSGGAYEQYF

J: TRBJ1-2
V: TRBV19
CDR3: CASSKQGASNYGYTF

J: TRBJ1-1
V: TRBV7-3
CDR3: CASSLTQPGEAFF

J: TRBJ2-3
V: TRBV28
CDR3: CASGTGVTDTQYF

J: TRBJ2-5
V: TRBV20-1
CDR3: CSASLFGGETQYF

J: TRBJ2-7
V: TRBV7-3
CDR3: CASSLTPLAGGTYEQYF

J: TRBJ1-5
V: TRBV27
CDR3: CASSPMGQGGNQPQHF

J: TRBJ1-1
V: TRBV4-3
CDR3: CASSQESGTGHLAFF

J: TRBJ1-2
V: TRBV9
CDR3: CASSPAAQGVGYTF

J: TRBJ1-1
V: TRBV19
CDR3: CASSYRLNTEAFF

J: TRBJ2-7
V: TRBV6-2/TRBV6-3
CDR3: CASSYSPGSSITYEQYF

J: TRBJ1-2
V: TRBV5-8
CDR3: CASSLEWDSGYGYTF